The present T cell receptor beta chain was sequenced within a study of shared clonotypes between healthy human individuals. The V end lost 0 bases, the J end lost 5 bases, and 8 bases lay between the germline ends. Germline CDR1 reads MGHRA; CDR2 reads YSYEKL. This CDR3 contains 13 residues. TCRdb's table, derived via immunoSEQ multiplex PCR, lists solely in-frame clones and lacks some. This repertoire shows approximately 1,000,000 clones, around 77% found once; its top ten account for about 0.94%. Sample: memory CD4+ T cells from PBMCs. Subset given: CD45RA-negative fraction. The TCR comes from a man between 18 and 35 years old in good health. Some clones in this sample may be carry-over from other donors' samples. The chain is built from TRBV4-1 and TRBJ2-7; D not resolved. CDR3 coding DNA: TGCGCCAGCAGCCAAGAGCAGACCCACGAGCAGTACTTC. Amino acids: CASSQEQTHEQYF.